These 28 T cell receptor beta chains originate from one sample sequenced in a study of cytomegalovirus exposure and HLA in healthy donors. Amplification used 60 Vbeta primers and 13 Jbeta primers. Data came from immunoSEQ multiplex PCR; TCRdb stores just in-frame clones and leaves some out. The sample lists fewer than 200,000 clones; roughly 68% were seen once. The source material was PBMCs. The origin of the receptors is a woman in her 30s in good health and CMV-seronegative.

The J gene is TRBJ1-1, the V gene TRBV7-9, with 7 bases that match TRBD1. The CDR3 totals 15 residues. Trimming removed 5 bases from V and 11 bases from J; junction bases left unmatched: 17. Germline CDR1 is SEHNR and CDR2 is FQNEAQ (reference sequence). The CDR3 nucleotides read TGTGCCAGCAGCACATTACAGGGGAAAAGGGCTTGGGCTTTCTTT. It yields the protein CASSTLQGKRAWAFF.

This chain uses TRBV5-4 with TRBJ2-5, with D maybe TRBD2 (5 bases). The CDR3 covers 13 residues. Germline loops: CDR1 SGHNT, CDR2 YYREEE (reference sequence). V was pared by 4 bases and J by 4 bases, with 11 bases between. CDR3 DNA: TGTGCCAGCAGCCCGGGGTTTGGAGAGACCCAGTACTTC. Protein product: CASSPGFGETQYF.

The gene calls are TRBV11-3 and TRBJ2-3; D may be TRBD1 (5 bases). The CDR3 runs to 13 residues. Germline V lookup: CDR1 SGHNT, CDR2 YENEEA. The ends were cut back, 5 bases at V and 4 bases at J, with 10 bases in the middle. CDR3 amino acids: CASSLGAPDTQYF. The DNA of the CDR3 is TGTGCCAGCAGCCTAGGGGCCCCAGATACGCAGTATTTT.

This chain joins TRBV15 and TRBJ1-2; the D gene is possibly TRBD1 (5 bases). V lost 0 bases to trimming and J lost 6 bases, with 8 bases between them. The CDR3 sequence is 13 residues long. Per the germline V gene, CDR1 is LNHNV and CDR2 is YYDKDF (reference sequence). The CDR3 bases are TGTGCCACCAGCAGAGACAGGGTTGATGGCTACACCTTC. Translating it yields CATSRDRVDGYTF.

V and J are TRBV5-1 and TRBJ2-7; 7 bases are a match to TRBD2. This CDR3 region has 18 residues. Germline trimming cut 1 base from V and 3 bases from J; bases unmatched to any gene: 16. CDR1 and CDR2 (germline): SGHRS, YFSETQ. The CDR3 spells CASSLNPHGSGDYYEQYF. CDR3 DNA: TGCGCCAGCAGCTTGAACCCCCACGGGAGCGGGGACTACTACGAGCAGTACTTC.

CDR3 nucleotides: TGTGCCAGCAGCTTAGAACAGGGGGGGGCCTACGAGCAGTACTTC. Protein sequence: CASSLEQGGAYEQYF. This sequence joins TRBV7-6 and TRBJ2-5; D possibly corresponds to TRBD1 (8 bases). The DNA end is more similar to TRBJ2-7, so the J call may be wrong. CDR3 length equals 15 residues. Germline V gene sequence: CDR1 SGHVS, CDR2 FNYEAQ.

The chain uses TRBV2 and TRBJ1-1; TRBD1 matches at 7 bases. CDR1 is SNHLY, CDR2 FYNNEI, per germline. This CDR3 is built from 14 residues. V lost 6 bases, J lost 1 base, and 5 bases stayed unmatched. The CDR3 loop reads CASSRGQENTEAFF. Written as DNA, the CDR3 is TGTGCCAGCAGCCGCGGACAGGAGAACACTGAAGCTTTCTTT.

This chain links TRBV7-3 with TRBJ2-3, with D perhaps matching TRBD2 (7 bases). Per the germline V gene, CDR1 is SGHTA and CDR2 is FQGTGA. V lost 1 base and J 4 bases, leaving 18 bases between the germline ends. The CDR3 totals 17 residues. The CDR3 sequence is CASSLISAGAGADTQYF. The CDR3 bases are TGTGCCAGCAGCTTAATCTCGGCGGGAGCAGGGGCAGATACGCAGTATTTT. Full variable domain (rest looked up from reference TRBV7-3 and TRBJ2-3): GAGVSQTPSNKVTEKGKYVELRCDPISGHTALYWYRQSLGQGPEFLIYFQGTGAADDSGLPNDRFFAVRPEGSVSTLKIQRTERGDSAVYLCASSLISAGAGADTQYFGPGTRLTVL.

V usage is TRBV29-1 and J usage is TRBJ1-1, with a tentative D call TRBD1 (6 bases). Per the germline V gene, CDR1 is SQVTM and CDR2 is ANQGSEA. This CDR3 contains 11 residues. Trimming stripped 6 bases from V and 11 bases from J, with 16 bases between. This CDR3 is CSVTTGTRAFF. CDR3 sequence (DNA): TGCAGCGTCACCACCGGGACAAGGGCTTTCTTT. The variable domain in full, completed from reference TRBV29-1 and TRBJ1-1, reads SAVISQKPSRDICQRGTSLTIQCQVDSQVTMMFWYRQQPGQSLTLIATANQGSEATYESGFVIDKFPISRPNLTFSTLTVSNMSPEDSSIYLCSVTTGTRAFFGQGTRLTVV.

The rearrangement links TRBV6-5 to TRBJ1-2, with 8 bases aligning to TRBD1. The trim removed 2 bases at V and 6 bases at J, leaving 8 bases unmatched. CDR1 is MNHEY, CDR2 SVGAGI, per germline. This CDR3 comprises 15 residues. The CDR3 sequence is CASSYGTGGNHGYTF. As DNA, the CDR3 is TGTGCCAGCAGTTACGGGACAGGAGGGAACCATGGCTACACCTTC.

The chain uses TRBV12-5 and TRBJ1-2, with D hard to call. V lost 2 bases and J 6 bases, leaving 7 bases between the germline ends. The CDR3 runs to 12 residues. CDR1 and CDR2 from the germline V gene are LGHNT and FRNRAP. This CDR3 is CASGLMGNGYTF. The CDR3 DNA sequence: TGTGCTAGTGGTTTGATGGGCAATGGCTACACCTTC.

The chain recombines TRBV4-1 with TRBJ2-2; 9 bases are a match to TRBD1. The trim removed 0 bases at V and 7 bases at J, leaving 9 bases unmatched. The germline gives CDR1 MGHRA, CDR2 YSYEKL. The CDR3 has 17 residues. The CDR3 DNA follows: TGCGCCAGCAGCCAAGATCCGGGACAGGGTTATGGCGGGGAGCTGTTTTTT. Residues: CASSQDPGQGYGGELFF.

The chain recombines TRBV4-3 with TRBJ2-7; 13 positions match TRBD2. Unmatched junction bases numbered 22, after V lost 4 bases and J lost 4 bases. The CDR3 runs 21 residues. Per the germline V gene, CDR1 is LGHNA and CDR2 is YSLEER. The CDR3 region has the DNA TGCGCCAGCAGCCTCCTACAGGGGGCGAGGACTAGCGGGAGCCGCGTATACGAGCAGTACTTC. Translation: CASSLLQGARTSGSRVYEQYF.

In DNA form, the CDR3 reads TGTGCCAGCAGTTACGGACAGGGGGCACTTGGCTACACCTTC. Protein sequence: CASSYGQGALGYTF. This chain joins TRBV6-5 and TRBJ1-2; 11 bases line up with TRBD1. The CDR3 has 14 amino acids. Germline-derived CDR1 and CDR2 are MNHEY and SVGAGI. V shed 2 bases and J 7 bases; nucleotides not matched to a gene: 3.

This chain uses TRBV23-1 with TRBJ2-1; 7 bases are shared with TRBD1. TRBV23-1 is an ORF, and what it does is uncertain. The CDR3 covers 21 residues. With 2 bases clipped from V and 2 bases from J, the junction kept 21 bases outside the gene matches. The CDR3 DNA sequence: TGCGCCAGCAGTCAAACCAGAACTGAGAACGACAGGGTGCAAACCTACAATGAGCAGTTCTTC. It codes for CASSQTRTENDRVQTYNEQFF.

The J gene is TRBJ2-3, the V gene TRBV7-2, with 8 bases that match TRBD2. Germline CDR1 SGHTA, CDR2 FQGNSA. J gave up 6 bases and V 2 bases, and 7 bases lay outside the gene matches. This CDR3 is built from 15 residues. The chain's CDR3 is CASSLREAGADTQYF. The CDR3 nucleotides read TGTGCCAGCAGCTTACGCGAAGCGGGAGCCGATACGCAGTATTTT.

V and J are TRBV5-4 and TRBJ1-2; maybe TRBD1 (6 bases). V was clipped by 5 bases and J by 0 bases, with 14 bases between them. Germline V gene lookup returns CDR1 SGHNT and CDR2 YYREEE (reference sequence). This CDR3 is built from 15 residues. The CDR3: CASSPRGTTNYGYTF. As DNA, the CDR3 is TGTGCCAGCAGTCCCAGGGGCACTACTAACTATGGCTACACCTTC.

The chain employs TRBV19 and TRBJ1-4, with TRBD1 identical over 7 bases. The V gene's germline CDR1 is LNHDA and CDR2 SQIVND (reference sequence). V trimming: 4 bases; J trimming: 7 bases; junction bases outside the gene matches: 9. The CDR3 sequence is 15 residues long. CDR3 residues: CASSTGTVVGEKLFF. As DNA, the CDR3 is TGTGCCAGTAGTACCGGGACAGTTGTAGGTGAAAAACTGTTTTTT.

This chain's CDR3 is CASSRTVQETQYF. As DNA, the CDR3 is TGTGCCAGCAGCCGGACTGTCCAAGAGACCCAGTACTTC. J is TRBJ2-5 and V is TRBV9; possibly TRBD2 for D (5 bases). The germline gives CDR1 SGDLS, CDR2 YYNGEE. Trimming took off 4 bases at V and 1 base at J, with 8 bases between the two ends. This CDR3 is 13 amino acids long.

This clone was counted once. This chain connects TRBV5-1 to TRBJ2-5, with D perhaps TRBD1 (5 bases). This CDR3 contains 14 residues. Germline assignment: CDR1 SGHRS and CDR2 YFSETQ. The V end was cut by 4 bases, the J end by 2 bases, with 12 bases between. CDR3 nucleotide sequence: TGCGCCAGCAGCAGTCTTGACAGTCAAGAGACCCAGTACTTC. This encodes CASSSLDSQETQYF. The full variable domain, rest sourced from reference TRBV5-1 and TRBJ2-5, is KAGVTQTPRYLIKTRGQQVTLSCSPISGHRSVSWYQQTPGQGLQFLFEYFSETQRNKGNFPGRFSGRQFSNSRSEMNVSTLELGDSALYLCASSSLDSQETQYFGPGTRLLVL.

This clone has more than one count but fewer than ten. The rearrangement links TRBV2 to TRBJ1-2; the D gene is possibly TRBD1 (6 bases). The CDR3 consists of 14 residues. Trimming removed 7 bases at V and 4 bases at J, with 16 bases between. Per the germline V gene, CDR1 is SNHLY and CDR2 is FYNNEI. The CDR3 protein is CASIFRQVPYGYTF. For the CDR3, the DNA is TGTGCCAGCATTTTTAGACAGGTACCCTATGGCTACACCTTC.

This clone was observed a few times. The genes are TRBV7-9 and TRBJ2-4; 7 bases match TRBD1. J lost 10 bases, V lost 5 bases, and 5 bases had no gene match. Germline V gene lookup returns CDR1 SEHNR and CDR2 FQNEAQ (reference sequence). The CDR3 has 12 amino acids. The CDR3 is CASSPTGAIQYF. The DNA for the CDR3 is TGTGCCAGCAGCCCAACAGGGGCAATTCAGTACTTC.

The chain couples TRBV12-2 to TRBJ2-7; TRBD2 was called by the table and not checked on the DNA. TRBV12-2 is a recognized pseudogene. This CDR3 is 16 amino acids long. CDR3 sequence reads: CASRLPGTTFSYEQYF. As DNA, the CDR3 is TGTGCAAGTCGCCTACCCGGGACTACCTTCTCCTACGAGCAGTACTTC.

This chain joins TRBV7-2 and TRBJ2-3, with D possibly matching TRBD2 (7 bases). This CDR3 contains 13 residues. Germline V gene sequence: CDR1 SGHTA, CDR2 FQGNSA. CDR3: CALGGPLPDTQYF. The CDR3 bases are TGTGCGCTGGGGGGGCCCCTTCCGGATACGCAGTATTTT.

This clone was counted a single time. The CDR3 reads CASSPDYPSYLAGNYNEQFF. CDR3 sequence (DNA): TGTGCCAGCTCACCCGATTACCCCTCTTATCTAGCGGGAAATTACAATGAGCAGTTCTTC. The chain uses TRBV18 and TRBJ2-1, with 9 bases lining up with TRBD2. Germline V gene sequence: CDR1 KGHSH, CDR2 LQKENI. This CDR3 contains 20 residues. The junction had 19 bases not matched to a gene; V was cut back by 3 bases and J by 4 bases.

The rearrangement links TRBV27 to TRBJ1-2, with a possible D match to TRBD1 (6 bases). There are 12 residues in the CDR3. Between the trimmed V and J ends, which lost 6 bases and 4 bases, there was a span of 9 bases. CDR1 and CDR2 from the germline V gene are MNHEY and SMNVEV (reference sequence). CDR3 coding DNA: TGTGCCAGCAGAACAGGGTTCTATGGCTACACCTTC. Translating it yields CASRTGFYGYTF.

The chain carries TRBV4-1 and TRBJ1-2; tentative D call: TRBD1 (5 bases). Germline assignment: CDR1 MGHRA and CDR2 YSYEKL. The length of the CDR3 is 16 residues. V was trimmed by 2 bases and J by 4 bases, leaving 17 bases between them. The CDR3 reads CASSQLGQAFGYGYTF. DNA for the CDR3: TGCGCCAGCAGCCAATTGGGGCAAGCCTTTGGCTATGGCTACACCTTC.

The V and J genes are TRBV30 and TRBJ2-3; TRBD2 is a possible D gene (5 bases). The V gene lost 8 bases and the J gene lost 4 bases, with 16 bases spanning the gap. Germline CDR1 and CDR2: GTSNPN and SVGIG (reference sequence). This CDR3 comprises 13 residues. DNA for the CDR3: TGTGCCCGGGAATCGGTGGGCCCAGATACGCAGTATTTT. Protein sequence: CARESVGPDTQYF.